A selection of T cell receptor beta chains follows, all from one sample in a study of T cells in Graves' hyperthyroidism and ophthalmopathy. MiXCR, run by TCRdb on the multiplex PCR reads, gives a single entry per CDR3 protein. The data show more than 600,000 distinct CDR3 sequences, 15% to 20% seen once. Sequencing used blood. All receptors come from a man between 18 and 29 years old with Graves' hyperthyroidism. The CDR3 runs from the conserved cysteine through the conserved F or W. The order of the fields is clone size, J gene, D gene, V gene, CDR3 DNA, CDR3 protein. D genes are given only for firm matches. Size is omitted from some rows. Given values are once, few, many or a class for expanded clones.

>NA|TRBJ2-1|NA|TRBV12-3/TRBV12-4
TGTGCCAGCAGCCCCGACAGAATTCGACAGTTCTTC
CASSPDRIRQFF
>few|TRBJ2-4|TRBD1|TRBV2
TGTGCCAGCGGAAAGACAGGGGCGATGAAAAACATTCAGTACTTC
CASGKTGAMKNIQYF
>many|TRBJ2-1|TRBD2|TRBV15
TGTGCCACCAGCTCGAGGGTAGCTAGCGGGGGCAATGAGCAGTTCTTC
CATSSRVASGGNEQFF
>few|TRBJ2-6|NA|TRBV19
TGTGCCAGTAGTATAACCGCCAGGAACTCTGGGGCCAACGTCCTGACTTTC
CASSITARNSGANVLTF
>few|TRBJ1-1|NA|TRBV7-2
TGTGCCAGCAGCTTGACGGGACTCCGGAACACTGAAGCTTTCTTT
CASSLTGLRNTEAFF
>many|TRBJ2-6|NA|TRBV29-1
TGCAGCGTTGGGCAGGGGGGGTCTGGGGCCAACGTCCTGACTTTC
CSVGQGGSGANVLTF
>many|TRBJ2-2|NA|TRBV28
TGTGCCAGCAGTTTTTCGGACTGCACCGGGGAGCTGTTTTTT
CASSFSDCTGELFF
>NA|TRBJ2-1|TRBD2|TRBV20-1
TGCAGTGCTAGAGGGGGGGCTAGCGGGAGAAGGTATGAGCAGTTCTTC
CSARGGASGRRYEQFF
>many|TRBJ1-1|NA|TRBV7-9
TGTGCCAGCAGCTTAGAGGGGGGGTCGGCAGCTTTCTTT
CASSLEGGSAAFF
>few|TRBJ2-7|NA|TRBV28
TGTGCCAGCAGTCCCCCGGGAACCTTTTACGAGCAGTACTTC
CASSPPGTFYEQYF
>many|TRBJ2-5|NA|TRBV28
TGTGCCAGCAGTTTCGCGAGTCCGGAGACCCAGTACTTC
CASSFASPETQYF
>many|TRBJ1-6|NA|TRBV6-2/TRBV6-3
TGTGCCAGCAACCGAGCAGGCGGGCGAAGTTCACCCCTCCACTTT
CASNRAGGRSSPLHF
>few|TRBJ1-1|TRBD1|TRBV5-1
TGCGCCAGCAGCTTGGCCAGGGGGCGCGGGCGCACTGAAGCTTTCTTT
CASSLARGRGRTEAFF
>many|TRBJ2-1|TRBD2|TRBV20-1
TGCAGTGCTAGCGGGGCGGGAGGGCCTAATGAGCAGTTCTTC
CSASGAGGPNEQFF
>many|TRBJ2-1|TRBD2|TRBV11-1
TGTGCCAGCAGACCGGGACTAGCGGGAGGATACAATGAGCAGTTCTTC
CASRPGLAGGYNEQFF
>NA|TRBJ1-6|NA|TRBV6-1
TGTGCCAGCAGTACAATCCGGAGCTCCTATAATTCACCCCTCCACTTT
CASSTIRSSYNSPLHF
>NA|TRBJ2-2|NA|TRBV4-3
TGCGCCAGCAGCCAAGATCAGGTGGCGGCGGGCGGGGAGCTGTTTTTT
CASSQDQVAAGGELFF
>many|TRBJ2-1|TRBD2|TRBV28
TGTGCCAGCAGTTTATTAAGGACTAGCGGAAATGAGCAGTTCTTC
CASSLLRTSGNEQFF
>few|TRBJ2-3|NA|TRBV15
TGTGCCACCAGCGAGGGAGAGTCCACAGGTACGCAGTATTTT
CATSEGESTGTQYF
>NA|TRBJ1-5|NA|TRBV3-1
TGTGCCAGCAGCCAAAGGACGGACTATCAGCCCCAGCATTTT
CASSQRTDYQPQHF
>few|TRBJ2-5|TRBD2|TRBV7-2
TGTGCCAGTCGCGGACTAGGAGGGTTCGGGACCCAGTACTTC
CASRGLGGFGTQYF
>many|TRBJ1-1|NA|TRBV28
TGTGCCAGCCAGAGGGGCGGAACTGAAGCTTTCTTT
CASQRGGTEAFF
>few|TRBJ2-7|TRBD1|TRBV15
TGTGCCACCAGCAGAGGGACAGGGGCTTCCTACGAGCAGTACTTC
CATSRGTGASYEQYF
>NA|TRBJ2-7|NA|TRBV28
TGTGCCAGCAGTTTTCTGAGGGCCGAGCAGTACTTC
CASSFLRAEQYF
>NA|TRBJ2-5|NA|TRBV2
TGTGCCAGCTCAATATCGACGGAGACCCAGTACTTC
CASSISTETQYF
>many|TRBJ2-3|TRBD2|TRBV7-2
TGTGCCAGCAGCTCCGGACTAGTCACAGATACGCAGTATTTT
CASSSGLVTDTQYF
>NA|TRBJ1-4|NA|TRBV20-1
TGCAGTGCTTCGCAGGGACTTGATAGTGAAAAACTGTTTTTT
CSASQGLDSEKLFF
>many|TRBJ2-1|NA|TRBV20-1
TGCAGTGCTAGTTTCCTGGAAGGGTCGGGCAATGAGCAGTTCTTC
CSASFLEGSGNEQFF
>few|TRBJ1-2|TRBD1|TRBV7-9
TGTGCCAGCAGCTTGGGGACCGGGACAGGTGGAACCTATGGCTACACCTTC
CASSLGTGTGGTYGYTF
>many|TRBJ2-7|TRBD2|TRBV7-9
TGTGCCAGCACCAGACTAGCGGGAGGATCCTACGAGCAGTACTTC
CASTRLAGGSYEQYF
>many|TRBJ2-7|NA|TRBV18
TGTGCCAGCTCACCCGACCGCGAGCAGTACTTC
CASSPDREQYF
>many|TRBJ2-7|TRBD2|TRBV20-1
TGCAGTGCGAGCCCGGGACTAGCGGCCTACGAGCAGTACTTC
CSASPGLAAYEQYF
>few|TRBJ2-2|NA|TRBV20-1
TGCACCCTGTCAAAGGAAACCGGGGAGCTGTTTTTT
CTLSKETGELFF
>many|TRBJ2-3|NA|TRBV11-2
TGTGCCAGCAGCCGTTCGGACGGCACAGATACGCAGTATTTT
CASSRSDGTDTQYF
>NA|TRBJ2-2|TRBD2|TRBV6-1
TGTGCCAGCAAGGAAGGCGGGAGTGACACCGGGGAGCTGTTTTTT
CASKEGGSDTGELFF
>NA|TRBJ1-2|NA|TRBV11-1
TGTGCCAGCAGACGAGACAGTTTCAACTATGGCTACACCTTC
CASRRDSFNYGYTF
>many|TRBJ2-7|NA|TRBV12-3/TRBV12-4
TGTGCCAGCAGTCCATGGGGGGGGCGCTTCTACGAGCAGTACTTC
CASSPWGGRFYEQYF
>few|TRBJ2-7|NA|TRBV11-2
TGTGCCAGCAGGCCGGGTAGCGGTTACGAGCAGCACTTC
CASRPGSGYEQHF
>many|TRBJ1-1|NA|TRBV27
TGTGCCAGCAGTTTAATAGGGGGGCCGACTGAAGCTTTCTTT
CASSLIGGPTEAFF
>NA|TRBJ2-7|TRBD2|TRBV28
TGTGCCAACAGTTTACCTGGAGTACTAGCGGGAGGGCCGGGCGAGCAGTACTTC
CANSLPGVLAGGPGEQYF
>many|TRBJ2-5|TRBD1|TRBV12-3/TRBV12-4
TGTGCCAGCAGCACTCGGGACAGGGGGGAAGAGACCCAGTACTTC
CASSTRDRGEETQYF
>NA|TRBJ1-5|NA|TRBV6-5
TGTGCCAGCAGTTACTCTGAGGGCGGTCAGCCCCAGCATTTT
CASSYSEGGQPQHF
>many|TRBJ1-4|NA|TRBV6-1
TGTGCCACCAGAGCCGGGCGGGATGAAAAACTGTTTTTT
CATRAGRDEKLFF
>many|TRBJ2-3|NA|TRBV7-2
TGTGCCAGCAGCTTAGGAGCCTGGACGGCGCAGTATTTT
CASSLGAWTAQYF
>many|TRBJ2-7|NA|TRBV28
TGTGCCAGCATCCCGGGACACTCCAACTGGGTTACCTACGAGCAGTACTTC
CASIPGHSNWVTYEQYF
>NA|TRBJ2-6|NA|TRBV20-1
TGCAGTGCTAGGTCCACTATTCCGGAGGCCAACGTCCTGACTTTC
CSARSTIPEANVLTF
>NA|TRBJ2-1|NA|TRBV9
TGTGCCAGCAGCGTAGGTGGCTTCAACAATGAGCAGTTCTTC
CASSVGGFNNEQFF
>NA|TRBJ2-1|NA|TRBV19
TGTGCCAGTAGTTTGGACAGCGTAATCAGAGTGAATGAGCAGTTCTTC
CASSLDSVIRVNEQFF
>once|TRBJ2-1|TRBD1|TRBV6-2/TRBV6-3
TGTGTCAGCAGTTACTCGTGGGGACAGTACAATGAGCAGTTCTTC
CVSSYSWGQYNEQFF
>many|TRBJ1-5|NA|TRBV28
TGTGCCAGCAGTTCAGCCTCAGGGATACAGCAGCCCCAGCATTTT
CASSSASGIQQPQHF
>NA|TRBJ1-3|NA|TRBV19
TGTGCCAGTAGTATTATCGGGCGACGAGACTCTGGAAACACCATATATTTT
CASSIIGRRDSGNTIYF
>NA|TRBJ2-1|NA|TRBV6-1
TGTGCCAGCAGTGGAAGTCCGGGACACGGGCCCCGTAGGGGGCAGTTCTTC
CASSGSPGHGPRRGQFF
>many|TRBJ2-1|NA|TRBV2
TGTGCCAGCAGCCGGACACAGTACAATGAGCAGTTCTTC
CASSRTQYNEQFF
>NA|TRBJ2-3|TRBD2|TRBV7-3
TGTGCCAGCAGGCCAACTAGCGGGAGCAGCACAGATACGCAGTATTTT
CASRPTSGSSTDTQYF
>NA|TRBJ2-5|NA|TRBV3-1
TGTGCCAGCAGCCAAAGACTGGCACAAGAGACCCAGTACTTC
CASSQRLAQETQYF